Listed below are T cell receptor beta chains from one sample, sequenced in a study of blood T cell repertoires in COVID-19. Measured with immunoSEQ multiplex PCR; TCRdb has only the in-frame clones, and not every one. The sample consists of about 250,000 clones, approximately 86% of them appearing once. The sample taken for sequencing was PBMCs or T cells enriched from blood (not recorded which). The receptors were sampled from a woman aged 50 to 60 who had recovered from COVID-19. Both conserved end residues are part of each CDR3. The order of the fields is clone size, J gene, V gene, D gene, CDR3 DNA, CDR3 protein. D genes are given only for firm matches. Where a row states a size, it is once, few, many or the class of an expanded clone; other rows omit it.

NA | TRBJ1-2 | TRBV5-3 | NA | TGTGCCAGAAGCACTGAAAACCGATCGGGGGGCTACACCTTC | CARSTENRSGGYTF
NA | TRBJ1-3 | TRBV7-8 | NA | TGTGCCAGCAGCTTAAAGAGAAGTTTAACCTCTGGAAACACCATATATTTT | CASSLKRSLTSGNTIYF
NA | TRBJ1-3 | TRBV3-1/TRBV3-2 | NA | TGTGCCAGCAGCCAAGAGCCGGGGACTGGAAACACCATATATTTT | CASSQEPGTGNTIYF
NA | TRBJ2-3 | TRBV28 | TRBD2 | TGTGCCAGCAGTTTATGGCCCCCAGACGGGAGGGCCGGGTTAGATACGCAGTATTTT | CASSLWPPDGRAGLDTQYF
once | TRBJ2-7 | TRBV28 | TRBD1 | TGTGCCAGCACCCCGGGACAGTTCTACGAGCAGTACTTC | CASTPGQFYEQYF
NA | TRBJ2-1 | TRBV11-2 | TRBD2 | TGTGCCAGCAGCACAGCGCGCGGGGGTTTTGTGCAGTTCTTC | CASSTARGGFVQFF
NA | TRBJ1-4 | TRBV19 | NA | TGTGCCAGTAGTATAGGGGAGCGCTCCACCGGGGGAAAACTGTTTTTT | CASSIGERSTGGKLFF
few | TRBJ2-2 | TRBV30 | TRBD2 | TGTGCTGTTCAGACTAGCGTAAGGGCCGGGGAGCTGTTTTTT | CAVQTSVRAGELFF
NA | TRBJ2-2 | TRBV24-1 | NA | TGTGCCACCAGGTCCGGAGGGACCGGGGAGCTGTTTTTT | CATRSGGTGELFF
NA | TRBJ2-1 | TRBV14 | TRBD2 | TGTGCCAGCAGCCCGACTAGCGGTACTTACAATGAGCAGTTCTTC | CASSPTSGTYNEQFF
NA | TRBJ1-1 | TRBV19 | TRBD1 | TGTGCCAGTAGTACGACAGGGTCAAACACTGAAGCTTTCTTT | CASSTTGSNTEAFF
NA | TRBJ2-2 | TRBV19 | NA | TGTGCCAGTAGTATTGCCGGGGGAAACACCGGGGAGCTGTTTTTT | CASSIAGGNTGELFF
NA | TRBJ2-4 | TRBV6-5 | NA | TGTGCCAGCGCATTAGGGGGAACCAAAAACATTCAGTACTTC | CASALGGTKNIQYF
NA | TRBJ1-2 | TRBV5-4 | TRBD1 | TGTGCCAGCAGCGACCAGACAGGGGGCGGCTATGGCTACACCTTC | CASSDQTGGGYGYTF
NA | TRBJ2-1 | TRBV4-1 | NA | TGCGCCAGCAGCCAGGTCGGCAATGAGCAGTTCTTC | CASSQVGNEQFF
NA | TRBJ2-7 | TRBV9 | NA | TGTGCCAGCAGCGTGGGGAGACTTACCTTCTACGAGCAGTACTTC | CASSVGRLTFYEQYF
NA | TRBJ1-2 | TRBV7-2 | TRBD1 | TGTGCCAGCAGCCCGACCACAGGGGGCAACGGCTACACCTTC | CASSPTTGGNGYTF
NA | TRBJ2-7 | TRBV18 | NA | TGTGCCAGCTCACCACCGGATAGAGGCTACGAGCAGTACTTC | CASSPPDRGYEQYF
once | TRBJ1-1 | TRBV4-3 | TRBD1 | TGCGCCAGCAGCCAAGATAGGACAGGGGCTGAAGCTTTCTTT | CASSQDRTGAEAFF
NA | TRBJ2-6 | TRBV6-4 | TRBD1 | TGTGCCAGCTCCGAGGGGGCCCCTGGGGCCAACGTCCTGACTTTC | CASSEGAPGANVLTF
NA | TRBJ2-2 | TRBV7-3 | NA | TGTGCCAGCAGCGCAAGTCAGACCGGGGAGCTGTTTTTT | CASSASQTGELFF
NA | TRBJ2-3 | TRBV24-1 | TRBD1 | TGTGCCACCAGTGATAGGGGGGGACAGGGGGCCCCCTACCCCACAGATACGCAGTATTTT | CATSDRGGQGAPYPTDTQYF
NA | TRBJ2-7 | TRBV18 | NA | TGTGCCAGCTCAGAGGCCGTCTCCCACGAGCAGTACTTC | CASSEAVSHEQYF
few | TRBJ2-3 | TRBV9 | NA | TGTGCCAGCAGCCCCCCAGGACAGCCAGATACGCAGTATTTT | CASSPPGQPDTQYF
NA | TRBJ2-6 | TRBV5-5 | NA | TGTGCCAGCAGCTTACGGACTTCTTTCATTTTTGGGGCCAACGTCCTGACTTTC | CASSLRTSFIFGANVLTF
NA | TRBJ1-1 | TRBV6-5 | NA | TGTGCCAGCAATCCACTCGGGTTGACAGCTTTCTTT | CASNPLGLTAFF
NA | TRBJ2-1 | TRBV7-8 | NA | TGTGCCAGCAGCTCAAGGGACAAGGGGGTCTGGCTCGACAATGAGCAGTTCTTC | CASSSRDKGVWLDNEQFF
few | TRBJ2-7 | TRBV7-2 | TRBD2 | TGTGCCAGCAACCCAGGACTAGCGGGACACTACGAGCAGTACTTC | CASNPGLAGHYEQYF
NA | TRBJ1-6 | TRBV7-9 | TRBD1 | TGTGCCAGCAGCCCTAGACAGGGACATAATTCACCCCTCCACTTT | CASSPRQGHNSPLHF
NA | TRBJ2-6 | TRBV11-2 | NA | TGTGCCAGCAGCTTAGCGGGGGCCAACGTCCTGACTTTC | CASSLAGANVLTF
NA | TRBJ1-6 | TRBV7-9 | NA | TGTGCCAGCAGCTCCGGGGTAGCGGGAAATTCACCCCTCCACTTT | CASSSGVAGNSPLHF
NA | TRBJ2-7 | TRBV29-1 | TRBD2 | TGCAGCGTTGCAGCGGGAGTGTACGAGCAGTACTTC | CSVAAGVYEQYF
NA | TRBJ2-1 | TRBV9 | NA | TGTGCCAGCAGCGTATGGGGCAGTTCAAATGAGCAGTTCTTC | CASSVWGSSNEQFF
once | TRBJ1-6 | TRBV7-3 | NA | TGTGCCAGCAGCTTTCTGGGAGGAGTCAATTCACCCCTCCACTTT | CASSFLGGVNSPLHF
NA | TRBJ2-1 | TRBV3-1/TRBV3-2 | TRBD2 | TGTGCCAGCAGCCAAGATATTAGTAGCGGGAGAAGTAATTACAATGAGCAGTTCTTC | CASSQDISSGRSNYNEQFF
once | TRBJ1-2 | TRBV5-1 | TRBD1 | TGCGCCAGCAGCTACGGACAGGGTATGGGCTATGGCTACACCTTC | CASSYGQGMGYGYTF
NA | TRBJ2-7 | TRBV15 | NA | TGTGCCACCAGCAGCGGCAGGGGTCCCTCCTACGAGCAGTACTTC | CATSSGRGPSYEQYF
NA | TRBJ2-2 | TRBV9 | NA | TGTGCCAGCAGCGTAGATCGCGACACCGGGGAGCTGTTTTTT | CASSVDRDTGELFF
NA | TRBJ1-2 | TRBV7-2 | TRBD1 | TGTGCCAGCAGCTCGACAGGGGGATACTATGGCTACACCTTC | CASSSTGGYYGYTF
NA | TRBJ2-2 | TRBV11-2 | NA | TGTGCCAGCAGTATCCCGGGACTGGGGGGTTCTCGAACCGGGGAGCTGTTTTTT | CASSIPGLGGSRTGELFF
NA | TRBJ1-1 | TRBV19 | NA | TGTGCCAGTAGTATAAGCCCCGGGATCGCGACCCCTGAAGCTTTCTTT | CASSISPGIATPEAFF
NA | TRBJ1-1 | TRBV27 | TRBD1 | TGTGCCAGCAGTTTCTACAGGGGGCAGGTGAGCACTGAAGCTTTCTTT | CASSFYRGQVSTEAFF
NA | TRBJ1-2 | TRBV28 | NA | TGTGCCAGCTGCCATCAGGGAATCTATGGCTACACCTTC | CASCHQGIYGYTF
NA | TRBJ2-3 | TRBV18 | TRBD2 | TGTGCCAGCTCACCGCCAGGCGGGAGGACAGATACGCAGTATTTT | CASSPPGGRTDTQYF
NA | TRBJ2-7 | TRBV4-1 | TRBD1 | TGCGCCAGCAGCCAAGTTCAGGGGGTGCCCTACGAGCAGTACTTC | CASSQVQGVPYEQYF
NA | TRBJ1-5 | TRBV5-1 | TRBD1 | TGCGCCAGCAGGGCCGGGACAGGAAATAATCAGCCCCAGCATTTT | CASRAGTGNNQPQHF
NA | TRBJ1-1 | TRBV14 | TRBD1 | TGTGCCAGCAGCCAGACAGGGCTCGGTGAAGCTTTCTTT | CASSQTGLGEAFF
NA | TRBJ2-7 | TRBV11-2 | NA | TGTGCCAGCAGCCTCAGGGGACCTAACTACGAGCAGTACTTC | CASSLRGPNYEQYF
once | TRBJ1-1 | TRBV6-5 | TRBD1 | TGTGCCAGCAGTTTTGGGACAGGTGGTAGCACTGAAGCTTTCTTT | CASSFGTGGSTEAFF